This is a list of T cell receptor beta chains from one sample in a study of OX40 agonist ivuxolimab in advanced cancers. The protocol was immunoSEQ multiplex PCR, while the TCRdb copy is restricted to in-frame clones and leaves out a portion. There are about 67,000 clones in the sample; approximately 91% occur only once, and 2% to 2.5% lies in the top ten. The material sequenced was CD4+ or CD8+ T cells sorted from blood, taken in a trial of the OX40 agonist ivuxolimab. These TCRs come from an adult with an advanced solid tumor such as melanoma, head and neck, liver or kidney cancer. CDR3s include the opening cysteine and the closing phenylalanine or tryptophan. A D gene is named only where the DNA matches it firmly. Clone size appears in some rows only: once, few, many, or a class for an expanded clone.

J gene: TRBJ2-5; clone size: .; D gene: .; V gene: TRBV27; CDR3 protein: CASSLRAQETQYF; CDR3 DNA: TGTGCCAGCAGTTTAAGGGCCCAAGAGACCCAGTACTTC
J gene: TRBJ1-2; clone size: .; D gene: .; V gene: TRBV6-4; CDR3 protein: CASSDSSNYGYTF; CDR3 DNA: TGTGCCAGCAGTGACTCGAGTAACTATGGCTACACCTTC
J gene: TRBJ1-5; clone size: .; D gene: .; V gene: TRBV7-9; CDR3 protein: CASSLVGDSNQPQHF; CDR3 DNA: TGTGCCAGCAGCTTAGTAGGCGATAGCAATCAGCCCCAGCATTTT
J gene: TRBJ1-5; clone size: once; D gene: .; V gene: TRBV7-2; CDR3 protein: CASSLTGGPQPQHF; CDR3 DNA: TGTGCCAGCAGCTTAACCGGCGGGCCTCAGCCCCAGCATTTT
J gene: TRBJ2-2; clone size: .; D gene: .; V gene: TRBV4-1; CDR3 protein: CASSQDSPGAPRELFF; CDR3 DNA: TGCGCCAGCAGCCAAGATAGCCCCGGAGCTCCCCGGGAGCTGTTTTTT
J gene: TRBJ2-3; clone size: .; D gene: .; V gene: TRBV6-1; CDR3 protein: CASSDRWSTDTQYF; CDR3 DNA: TGTGCCAGCAGTGATAGGTGGTCGACAGATACGCAGTATTTT
J gene: TRBJ2-3; clone size: .; D gene: .; V gene: TRBV19; CDR3 protein: CASSIDPTSLTQYF; CDR3 DNA: TGTGCCAGTAGTATAGACCCTACGTCGTTAACGCAGTATTTT
J gene: TRBJ1-5; clone size: .; D gene: TRBD1; V gene: TRBV27; CDR3 protein: CASSRYFSPGQGASQPQHF; CDR3 DNA: TGTGCCAGCAGTCGCTACTTCTCACCGGGACAGGGGGCATCTCAGCCCCAGCATTTT
J gene: TRBJ2-7; clone size: once; D gene: .; V gene: TRBV28; CDR3 protein: CASSLASGVREQYF; CDR3 DNA: TGTGCCAGCAGTTTAGCCAGCGGAGTACGCGAGCAGTACTTC
J gene: TRBJ2-7; clone size: .; D gene: TRBD2; V gene: TRBV6-5; CDR3 protein: CAATASGSYEQYF; CDR3 DNA: TGTGCCGCGACGGCTAGCGGGTCCTACGAGCAGTACTTC
J gene: TRBJ2-4; clone size: .; D gene: TRBD2; V gene: TRBV10-2; CDR3 protein: CASSELTSNIQYF; CDR3 DNA: TGCGCCAGCAGTGAGCTGACTAGCAACATTCAGTACTTC
J gene: TRBJ1-2; clone size: .; D gene: TRBD1; V gene: TRBV19; CDR3 protein: CASSIGTENYGYTF; CDR3 DNA: TGTGCCAGTAGTATTGGGACAGAAAACTATGGCTACACCTTC
J gene: TRBJ2-1; clone size: .; D gene: TRBD2; V gene: TRBV25-1; CDR3 protein: CASSAGGGAQNEQFF; CDR3 DNA: TGTGCCAGCAGTGCCGGCGGGGGGGCGCAAAATGAGCAGTTCTTC
J gene: TRBJ2-2; clone size: .; D gene: TRBD2; V gene: TRBV4-1; CDR3 protein: CASSQREGVGITGELFF; CDR3 DNA: TGCGCCAGCAGCCAACGGGAGGGAGTGGGAATTACCGGGGAGCTGTTTTTT
J gene: TRBJ1-5; clone size: .; D gene: .; V gene: TRBV11-2; CDR3 protein: CASSFTDSQPQHF; CDR3 DNA: TGTGCCAGCAGCTTCACGGACAGTCAGCCCCAGCATTTT
J gene: TRBJ2-7; clone size: .; D gene: TRBD2; V gene: TRBV13; CDR3 protein: CASSSSTAGGDYEQYF; CDR3 DNA: TGTGCCAGCAGCTCCTCAACAGCGGGGGGGGACTACGAGCAGTACTTC
J gene: TRBJ2-7; clone size: .; D gene: .; V gene: TRBV7-2; CDR3 protein: CASSPFVAPGSYEQYF; CDR3 DNA: TGTGCCAGCAGCCCCTTTGTGGCCCCAGGCTCCTACGAGCAGTACTTC
J gene: TRBJ2-5; clone size: .; D gene: .; V gene: TRBV4-1; CDR3 protein: CASSQDPIRATQETQYF; CDR3 DNA: TGCGCCAGCAGCCAAGATCCTATCAGGGCCACCCAAGAGACCCAGTACTTC